This T cell receptor (beta chain) comes out of a study of human T cells and chemical hapten exposure. General study results and limits: A positive correlation with patch test score was shown by PT1 expanded TCR counts.

This clonotype turned up a few times. Its antigen is still unknown. Time point described: patch test 1, 2 weeks after DPC sensitization. Treatment given: therapeutic diphenylcyclopropenone sensitization with weekly scalp DPC. V was clipped by 4 bases and J by 3 bases; unmatched bases: 5. Germline loops: CDR1 SGHTA, CDR2 FQGNSA. CDR3 length: 15 residues. One entry per CDR3 protein results from TCRdb running MiXCR on the RACE reads. The sample includes 300,000 to 450,000 distinct CDR3 sequences, around 4.8% of them seen just once. The receptor's source is a woman between 50 and 59 years old with alopecia areata. Some clones in this sample may be carry-over from other donors' samples. The V and J genes are TRBV7-2 and TRBJ1-4, with 7 bases aligning to TRBD1. Source: whole blood, taken in connection with sensitization to the hapten diphenylcyclopropenone (DPC). The CDR3 sequence is CASSSPDRANEKLFF. The CDR3 coding sequence is TGTGCCAGCAGCTCCCCCGACAGGGCTAATGAAAAACTGTTTTTT.